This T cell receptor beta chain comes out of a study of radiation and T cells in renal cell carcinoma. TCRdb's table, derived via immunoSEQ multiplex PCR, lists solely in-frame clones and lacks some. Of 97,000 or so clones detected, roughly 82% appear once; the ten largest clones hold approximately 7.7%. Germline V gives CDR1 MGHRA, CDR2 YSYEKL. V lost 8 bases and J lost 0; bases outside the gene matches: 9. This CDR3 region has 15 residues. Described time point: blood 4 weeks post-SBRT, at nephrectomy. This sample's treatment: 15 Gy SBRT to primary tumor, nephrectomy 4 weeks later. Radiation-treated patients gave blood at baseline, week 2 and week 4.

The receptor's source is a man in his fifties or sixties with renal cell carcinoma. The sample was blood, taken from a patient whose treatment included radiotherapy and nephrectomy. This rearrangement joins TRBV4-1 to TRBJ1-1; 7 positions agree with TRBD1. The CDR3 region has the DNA TGCGCCAGCGAGCGGACAGGACTTATGAACACTGAAGCTTTCTTT. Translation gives CASERTGLMNTEAFF.